The 9 T cell receptor beta chains in this list originate from one sample, sequenced in a study of OX40 agonist ivuxolimab in advanced cancers. Profiling relied on immunoSEQ multiplex PCR, and the TCRdb table lists in-frame clones only, not all of them. The sample contains 65,000 to 95,000 clones, almost 90% of which appear only once. The specimen was CD4+ or CD8+ T cells sorted from blood, collected in a trial of the OX40 agonist ivuxolimab. The receptors come from an adult with an advanced solid tumor such as melanoma, head and neck, liver or kidney cancer.

The chain has TRBV4-3 and TRBJ1-2; 9 bases line up with TRBD1. The CDR3 has 15 amino acids. After removal of 4 bases from V and 4 bases from J, the junction contained 7 bases not matched to a gene. CDR1 and CDR2 (germline): LGHNA, YSLEER. The CDR3 DNA is TGCGCCAGCAGCCCACGGGACAGGGCGGGCTATGGCTACACCTTC. Residues: CASSPRDRAGYGYTF.

J is TRBJ1-1 and V is TRBV5-1; possible D gene TRBD1, 5 bases. This CDR3 has 15 residues. Trimming pared 4 bases from V and 3 bases from J, leaving 16 bases between. Germline CDR1 SGHRS, CDR2 YFSETQ. CDR3 nucleotide sequence: TGCGCCAGCAGCCGCGGCGCGGGGGGAGACACTGAAGCTTTCTTT. Translating it yields CASSRGAGGDTEAFF.

In DNA, the CDR3 is TGTGCCACTAGCAGGGGGTATACCGGGGAGCTGTTTTTT. It is translated as CATSRGYTGELFF. The chain recombines TRBV7-8 with TRBJ2-2, with 7 bases identical to TRBD1. Germline CDR1 and CDR2: SGHVS and FQNEAQ. The J segment lost 5 bases and the V segment lost 10 bases, leaving 7 bases of the junction unmatched. This CDR3 has 13 residues.

This clone was seen only once. CDR3 sequence (DNA): TGCGCCAGCAGCCAAGACGTGGCCCTTAATGAAAAACTGTTTTTT. It translates to CASSQDVALNEKLFF. V gene TRBV4-3 combines with J gene TRBJ1-4; D unresolved. Trimming cost V 0 bases and J 4 bases, with 9 bases left between them. Per germline, CDR1 LGHNA and CDR2 YSLEER. The CDR3 is 15 residues long.

This chain links TRBV5-1 with TRBJ2-3; no firm D call. The CDR3 contains 15 residues. Trimming took off 2 bases at V and 0 bases at J, with 10 bases between the two ends. Looked up from germline, CDR1 is SGHRS and CDR2 is YFSETQ. The CDR3 here is CASSLLPRSTDTQYF. In DNA form, the CDR3 reads TGCGCCAGCAGCTTATTGCCACGAAGCACAGATACGCAGTATTTT.

This clone was found once. The rearrangement uses TRBV7-2 and TRBJ1-5; tentatively, D is TRBD1 (5 bases). This CDR3 region has 15 residues. Trimming took 5 bases from V and 4 from J, leaving 15 bases between them. Germline values: CDR1 SGHTA, CDR2 FQGNSA. CDR3 region: CASSTIRGRNQPQHF. DNA of the CDR3: TGTGCCAGCAGCACAATCCGGGGCCGGAATCAGCCCCAGCATTTT.

V and J are TRBV4-1 and TRBJ2-7, with 9 bases lining up with TRBD2. The germline CDR1 and CDR2 sequences are MGHRA and YSYEKL. Losses at the gene ends were 0 bases for V and 9 bases for J; bases not matched to a gene: 6. This CDR3 has 14 amino acids. The DNA for the CDR3 is TGCGCCAGCAGCCAAGATCTTAGCGGGAGAGCGCAGTACTTC. Translated: CASSQDLSGRAQYF.

The chain couples TRBV5-1 to TRBJ2-1; TRBD2 matches 9 bases. J lost 0 bases, V lost 8 bases, and 9 bases had no gene match. This CDR3 contains 16 residues. The germline V gene encodes CDR1 SGHRS and CDR2 YFSETQ. This CDR3 is CASKLAGISSYNEQFF. DNA for the CDR3: TGCGCCAGTAAACTAGCGGGCATTAGCTCCTACAATGAGCAGTTCTTC.

The chain combines TRBV5-1 with TRBJ1-1; maybe TRBD1 (5 bases). V was cut by 4 bases and J by 1 base, with 14 bases left in between. Germline CDR1 is SGHRS and CDR2 is YFSETQ. This CDR3 spans 15 amino acids. The CDR3 DNA reads as TGCGCCAGCAGCCCTGAGGGGTGGGCGAACACTGAAGCTTTCTTT. Its protein product is CASSPEGWANTEAFF.